This TCR beta chain was obtained from a study of blood T cell repertoires in COVID-19 (dated by TCRdb to about 2020). Notes on the research overall: The collaborator samples originated in the United States, Italy and Spain and spanned the acute and convalescent phases of COVID-19. The prospective study material was composed of cDNA or gDNA derived from T cells, B-cell-depleted T cells, or PBMCs. Deeply sampled blood TCRbeta repertoires from subjects exposed to, actively infected with, or recovered from COVID-19 were included in the dataset. The repertoires were released in a freely available public database meant as a resource for research on the immune response to SARS-CoV-2. Samples were obtained from the ongoing ImmuneRACE study (first 160 participants) and from over 1,000 subjects provided by 6 global collaborators. The sample metadata nearly always contained a de-identified subject ID, COVID-19 status, age in years and sex. Where available, HLA class I and class II types were obtained from metadata supplied by the sample provider rather than from assay-based typing.

The paper's findings and limits, for the study overall: The quantity of clinical and demographic metadata differed by source and by participant and was supplied without curation.

From the germline V gene (reference sequence), CDR1 is SEHNR and CDR2 is FQNEAQ. Measured from the cysteine to the phenylalanine, the CDR3 is 15 residues long. Left in the record is the CDR3 DNA by itself, 45 bases read in frame from the first base. V is reduced by 0 bases and J by 5 bases, leaving a spacing of 13 bases between them. A word on this clone: It has no known antigen specificity. Base-call qualities are not available, and no considerably larger clone is one nucleotide away.

TCRbeta CDR3 regions were amplified from genomic DNA using the immunoSEQ Assay, a bias-controlled multiplex PCR. On the authors' methods: The number of nucleated cells in each sample was estimated from the amplification of reference gene primers within the assay. Sequence reads were collapsed and filtered to measure the absolute abundance of every unique TCRbeta CDR3 rearrangement. For each sample, productive Simpson clonality was calculated as the square root of Simpson's diversity index across productive rearrangements. The clones in this table, taken by TCRdb from immuneACCESS, are in-frame only. Not every clone is retained; where verified, under half of the shortfall comes from an unresolved V gene, and the cause of the rest is unknown. The V and J calls and clone size are taken from that table; D and trimming were inferred from the DNA. For this sample there are 88,000 or so clones; roughly 85% appear just once. The ten largest account for 3.5% to 4.5% of the sample.

Each collaborating institution followed its own protocols to collect whole blood in K2EDTA tubes. For TCRbeta analysis, collaborators shipped samples as frozen whole blood, isolated PBMCs, or DNA extracted from either of those sample types. This TCR was sampled from a man in his 60s with acute or convalescent COVID-19. The chain joins TRBV7-9 to TRBJ2-5, with the D gene too uncertain to name. Specimen: peripheral blood. The CDR3 region reads CASSLAETGWETQYF. The DNA sequence is TGTGCCAGCAGCTTAGCAGAGACCGGGTGGGAGACCCAGTACTTC.